These 6 T cell receptor beta chains were sequenced from one sample in a study of blood T cell repertoires in COVID-19. Profiling relied on immunoSEQ multiplex PCR, and the TCRdb table lists in-frame clones only, not all of them. The profile covers 20,000 to 30,000 clones, with approximately 94% appearing a single time and 4% taken by the ten largest. The sequenced sample was peripheral blood. Receptors were obtained from a human donor with active COVID-19. The donor label of this sample is uncertain.

This rearrangement joins TRBV6-5 to TRBJ1-1, with 9 nucleotides matching TRBD1. Unmatched junction bases numbered 6, after V lost 5 bases and J lost 5 bases. Germline loops: CDR1 MNHEY, CDR2 SVGAGI. The CDR3 loop spans 14 amino acids. Here the CDR3 DNA reads TGTGCCAGCAGTCGCAGACAGGGGGTAACTGAAGCTTTCTTT. It is translated as CASSRRQGVTEAFF.

The gene calls are TRBV19 and TRBJ2-4; D is possibly TRBD1 (6 bases). Germline CDR1 reads LNHDA; CDR2 reads SQIVND (reference sequence). There are 15 residues in the CDR3. V was cut by 6 bases and J by 3 bases, with 15 bases left in between. The CDR3 DNA reads TGTGCCAGTAGAATATCAGGGGAAGGCAAAAACATTCAGTACTTC. Its translation: CASRISGEGKNIQYF.

This chain connects TRBV4-1 to TRBJ1-1; D ambiguous. The V end lost 2 bases, the J end lost 0 bases, and 13 bases lay between the germline ends. The CDR3 extends over 16 amino acids. Germline CDR1 MGHRA, CDR2 YSYEKL. Written as DNA, the CDR3 is TGCGCCAGCAGCCAATGGGGAGGATCGGTGAACACTGAAGCTTTCTTT. Translated, it gives CASSQWGGSVNTEAFF.

CDR3 coding DNA: TGCGCCAGCAGCCAAGGGACTAGCGGGAGGTTATACGAGCAGTACTTC. This sequence encodes CASSQGTSGRLYEQYF. The rearrangement uses TRBV4-1 and TRBJ2-7; TRBD2 agrees at 14 bases. Germline values: CDR1 MGHRA, CDR2 YSYEKL. V shed 1 base, J shed 4 bases, and the junction held 3 bases outside the gene matches. This CDR3 is built from 16 residues.

The rearrangement links TRBV6-6 to TRBJ2-2; 7 bases are a match to TRBD1. Trimming at V came to 2 bases and at J to 3 bases, leaving 6 bases not matched to a gene. CDR1 is MNHNY, CDR2 SVGAGI, per germline (reference sequence). The CDR3 length is 16 residues. This CDR3 reads CASSYRRQGDTGELFF. The CDR3 nucleotides are TGTGCCAGCAGTTACCGTAGACAGGGTGACACCGGGGAGCTGTTTTTT.

This chain connects TRBV30 to TRBJ1-1; the D gene is possibly TRBD1 (5 bases). Germline loops: CDR1 GTSNPN, CDR2 SVGIG (reference sequence). V lost 0 bases and J 5 bases, leaving 10 bases between the germline ends. The CDR3 has 13 amino acids. The CDR3 DNA sequence: TGTGCCTGGAGTGTACAGGTATGGACTGAAGCTTTCTTT. Translation gives CAWSVQVWTEAFF.